This record covers a single TCR beta chain. Generated by immunoSEQ multiplex PCR, the TCRdb table keeps only in-frame clones and is missing some. The table lists 170,000 or so clones, about 93% of them singletons. The data were obtained in a study of control samples from healthy donors and cancer patients. Germline assignment: CDR1 SGHRS and CDR2 YFSETQ. The CDR3 loop spans 13 amino acids. V was shortened by 0 bases and J by 6 bases, with 10 bases between the two germline ends. The receptor was isolated from a man between 18 and 29 years old in good health. V gene TRBV5-1 combines with J gene TRBJ2-7; D not resolved. Source material: blood. The CDR3 spells CASSLDVRGEQYF. The CDR3 bases are TGCGCCAGCAGCTTGGATGTGCGAGGCGAGCAGTACTTC.